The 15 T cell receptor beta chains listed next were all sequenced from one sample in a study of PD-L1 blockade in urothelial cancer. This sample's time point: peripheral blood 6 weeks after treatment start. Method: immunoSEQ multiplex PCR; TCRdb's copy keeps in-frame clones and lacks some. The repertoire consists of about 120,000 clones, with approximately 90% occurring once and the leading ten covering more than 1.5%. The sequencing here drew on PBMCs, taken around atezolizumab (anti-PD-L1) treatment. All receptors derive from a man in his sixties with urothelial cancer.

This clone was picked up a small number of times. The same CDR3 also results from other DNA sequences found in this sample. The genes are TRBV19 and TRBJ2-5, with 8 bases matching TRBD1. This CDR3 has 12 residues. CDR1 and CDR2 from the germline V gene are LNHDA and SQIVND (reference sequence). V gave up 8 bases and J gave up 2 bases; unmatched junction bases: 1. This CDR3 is CASGQGQETQYF. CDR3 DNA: TGTGCCAGTGGACAGGGTCAAGAGACCCAGTACTTC. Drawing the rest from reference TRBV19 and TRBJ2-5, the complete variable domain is DGGITQSPKYLFRKEGQNVTLSCEQNLNHDAMYWYRQDPGQGLRLIYYSQIVNDFQKGDIAEGYSVSREKKESFPLTVTSAQKNPTAFYLCASGQGQETQYFGPGTRLLVL.

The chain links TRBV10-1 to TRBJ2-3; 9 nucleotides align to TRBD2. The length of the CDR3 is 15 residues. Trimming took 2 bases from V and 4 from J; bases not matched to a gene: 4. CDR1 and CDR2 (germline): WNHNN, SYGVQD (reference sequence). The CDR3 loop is CASSEASGVSDTQYF. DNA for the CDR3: TGCGCCAGCAGTGAGGCTAGCGGGGTATCAGATACGCAGTATTTT.

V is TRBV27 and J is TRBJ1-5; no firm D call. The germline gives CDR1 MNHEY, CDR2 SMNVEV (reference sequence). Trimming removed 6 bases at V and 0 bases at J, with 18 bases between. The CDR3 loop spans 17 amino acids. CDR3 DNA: TGTGCCAGCAGGCCCTCTAAGCAAGCGATTAGCAATCAGCCCCAGCATTTT. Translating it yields CASRPSKQAISNQPQHF.

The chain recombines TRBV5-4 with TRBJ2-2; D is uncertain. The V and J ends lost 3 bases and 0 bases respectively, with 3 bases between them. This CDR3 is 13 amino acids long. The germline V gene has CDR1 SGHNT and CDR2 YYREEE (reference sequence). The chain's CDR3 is CASSSTNTGELFF. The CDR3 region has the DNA TGTGCCAGCAGCTCTACGAACACCGGGGAGCTGTTTTTT.

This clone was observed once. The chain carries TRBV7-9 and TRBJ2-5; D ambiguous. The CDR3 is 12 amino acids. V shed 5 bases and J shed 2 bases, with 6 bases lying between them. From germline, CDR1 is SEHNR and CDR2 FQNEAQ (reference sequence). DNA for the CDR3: TGTGCCAGCAGCCGCGAGCAAGAGACCCAGTACTTC. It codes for CASSREQETQYF.

CDR3 sequence: CASSGGEQTEQYF. CDR3 DNA: TGTGCCAGCAGTGGGGGGGAACAGACCGAGCAGTACTTC. The gene calls are TRBV2 and TRBJ2-7, with D tentatively TRBD2 (6 bases). V lost 4 bases to trimming and J lost 6 bases, with 13 bases between them. Germline assignment: CDR1 SNHLY and CDR2 FYNNEI. There are 13 residues in the CDR3.

DNA of the CDR3: TGTGCCAGCAGTTTACAGGGCCACCAGCCCCAGCATTTT. As protein: CASSLQGHQPQHF. The rearrangement links TRBV27 to TRBJ1-5, with D maybe TRBD1 (5 bases). Germline V lookup: CDR1 MNHEY, CDR2 SMNVEV (reference sequence). The length of the CDR3 is 13 residues. Between the trimmed V and J ends, which lost 2 bases and 7 bases, there was a span of 9 bases.

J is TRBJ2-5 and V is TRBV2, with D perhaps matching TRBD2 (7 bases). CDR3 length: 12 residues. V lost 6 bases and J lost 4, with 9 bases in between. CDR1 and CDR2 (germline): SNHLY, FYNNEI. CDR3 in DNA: TGTGCCAGCAGGGGGGGGCGAGAGACCCAGTACTTC. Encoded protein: CASRGGRETQYF.

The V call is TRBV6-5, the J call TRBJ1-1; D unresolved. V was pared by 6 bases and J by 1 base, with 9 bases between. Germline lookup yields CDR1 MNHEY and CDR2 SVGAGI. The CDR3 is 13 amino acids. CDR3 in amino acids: CASSLNWNTEAFF. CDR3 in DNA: TGTGCCAGCAGCCTTAATTGGAACACTGAAGCTTTCTTT.

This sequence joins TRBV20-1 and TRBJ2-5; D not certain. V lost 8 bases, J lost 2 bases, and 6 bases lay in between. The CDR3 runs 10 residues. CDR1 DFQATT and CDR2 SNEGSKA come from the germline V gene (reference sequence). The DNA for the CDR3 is TGCAGTTACAGACAAGAGACCCAGTACTTC. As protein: CSYRQETQYF.

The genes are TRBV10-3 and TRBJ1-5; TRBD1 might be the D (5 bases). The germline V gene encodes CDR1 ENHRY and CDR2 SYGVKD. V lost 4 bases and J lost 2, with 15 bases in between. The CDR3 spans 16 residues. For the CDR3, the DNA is TGTGCCATCAGTGGGGGCCAAGGGGATCGCAATCAGCCCCAGCATTTT. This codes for CAISGGQGDRNQPQHF.

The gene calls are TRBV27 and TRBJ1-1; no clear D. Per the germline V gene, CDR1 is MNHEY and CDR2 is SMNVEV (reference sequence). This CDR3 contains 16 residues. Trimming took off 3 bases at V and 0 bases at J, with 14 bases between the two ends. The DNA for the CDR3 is TGTGCCAGCAGTTTCACGGGTGTAGGAGTGAACACTGAAGCTTTCTTT. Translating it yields CASSFTGVGVNTEAFF.

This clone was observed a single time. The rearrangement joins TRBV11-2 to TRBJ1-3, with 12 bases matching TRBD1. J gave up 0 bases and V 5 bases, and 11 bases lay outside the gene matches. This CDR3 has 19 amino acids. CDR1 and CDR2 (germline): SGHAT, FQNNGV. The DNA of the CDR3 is TGTGCCAGCAGCCACGGGACAGGGGGCCTTCTCTTCTCTGGAAACACCATATATTTT. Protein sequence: CASSHGTGGLLFSGNTIYF.

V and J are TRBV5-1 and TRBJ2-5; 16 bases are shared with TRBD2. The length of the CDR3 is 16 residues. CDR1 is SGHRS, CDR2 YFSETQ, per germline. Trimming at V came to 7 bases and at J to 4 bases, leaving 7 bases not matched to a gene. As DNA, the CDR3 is TGCGCCAGCGGGGGACTAGCGGGGGGGCCGGGAGAGACCCAGTACTTC. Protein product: CASGGLAGGPGETQYF.

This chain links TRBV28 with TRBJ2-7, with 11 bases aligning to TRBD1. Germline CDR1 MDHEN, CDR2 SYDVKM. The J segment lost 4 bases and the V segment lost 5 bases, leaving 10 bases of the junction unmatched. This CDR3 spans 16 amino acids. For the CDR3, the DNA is TGTGCCAGCAGTCCTCCGCCGGGACAGGGGGGGTACGAGCAGTACTTC. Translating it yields CASSPPPGQGGYEQYF.